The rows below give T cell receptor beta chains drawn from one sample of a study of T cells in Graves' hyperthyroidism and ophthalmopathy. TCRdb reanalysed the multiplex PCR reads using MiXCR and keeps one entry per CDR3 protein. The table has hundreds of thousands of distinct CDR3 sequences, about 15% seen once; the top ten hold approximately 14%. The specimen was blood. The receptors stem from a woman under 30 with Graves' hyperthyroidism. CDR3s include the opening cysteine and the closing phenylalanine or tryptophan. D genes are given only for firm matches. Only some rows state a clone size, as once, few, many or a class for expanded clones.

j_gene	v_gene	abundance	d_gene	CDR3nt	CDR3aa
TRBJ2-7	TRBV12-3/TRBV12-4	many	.	TGTGCCAGCAGTTTATATCGGGGGCGCTCCTACGAGCAGTACTTC	CASSLYRGRSYEQYF
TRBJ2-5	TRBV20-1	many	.	TGCAGTGCTGCCCGGGGTGAACCAGGTCAAGAGACCCAGTACTTC	CSAARGEPGQETQYF
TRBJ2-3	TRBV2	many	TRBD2	TGTGCCAGCAGGCTAGCGGGGGGAGATACGCAGTATTTT	CASRLAGGDTQYF
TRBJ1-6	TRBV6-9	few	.	TGTGCCAGCAGCTATTGGGACCCCAGGAGTTCACCCCTCCACTTT	CASSYWDPRSSPLHF
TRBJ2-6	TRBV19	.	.	TGTGCCAGTAGTAAGGGAACGGGAGACTCTGGGGCCAACGTCCTGACTTTC	CASSKGTGDSGANVLTF
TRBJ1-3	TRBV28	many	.	TGTGCCAGCATGGGAACAGCTCTCTCGCGGAACACCATATATTTT	CASMGTALSRNTIYF
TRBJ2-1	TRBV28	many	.	TGTGCCAGCAGTAACGACGGTGGGAATGAGCAGTTCTTC	CASSNDGGNEQFF
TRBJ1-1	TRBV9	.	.	TGTGCCAGCAGCGGAGGAGGGGCTGAAGCTTTCTTT	CASSGGGAEAFF
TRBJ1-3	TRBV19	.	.	TGTGCCAGTAGTATGATCGGCTCTGGAAACACCATATATTTT	CASSMIGSGNTIYF
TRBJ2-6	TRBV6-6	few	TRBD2	TGTGCCAGCAGTTACTCGGGGCTAGCGGGAGCACCCGGGGCCAACGTCCTGACTTTC	CASSYSGLAGAPGANVLTF
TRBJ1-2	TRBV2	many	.	TGTGCCAGCAGTGACGTGGTTAGGCTTGGCTACACCTTC	CASSDVVRLGYTF
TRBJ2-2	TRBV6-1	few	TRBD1	TGTGCCAGCAGTTATTCTATGACAGGGGGCTCGGGCGGGGAGCTGTTTTTT	CASSYSMTGGSGGELFF
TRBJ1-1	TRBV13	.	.	TGTGCCAGCAGCTTGGGGGGGGGATGGAACACTGAAGCTTTCTTT	CASSLGGGWNTEAFF
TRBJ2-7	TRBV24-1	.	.	TGTGCCACCAGTGAGGGGGCCCGCTACGAGCAGTACTTC	CATSEGARYEQYF
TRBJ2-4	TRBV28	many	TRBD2	TGTGCCAGCAGTTTTCAAGCGGGAGGCGGCAAAAACATTCAGTACTTC	CASSFQAGGGKNIQYF
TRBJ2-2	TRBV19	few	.	TGTGCCAGTAGTTCCGGGGAGCTGTTTTTT	CASSSGELFF
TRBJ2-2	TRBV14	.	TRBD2	TGTGCCAGCAGCCAAGGGCCGGGACTAGCAAATCCCTCGAACACCGGGGAGCTGTTTTTT	CASSQGPGLANPSNTGELFF
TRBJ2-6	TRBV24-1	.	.	TGTGCCACCAGTGACGGGCGCGTCCTGACTTTC	CATSDGRVLTF
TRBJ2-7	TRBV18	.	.	TGTGCCAGCTCACCCCCTTGGTCGGCAGGGTCCGACGAGCAGTACTTC	CASSPPWSAGSDEQYF
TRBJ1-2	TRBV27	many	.	TGTGCCAGCAGTTTCAAACCGGGAAACTATGGCTACACCTTC	CASSFKPGNYGYTF
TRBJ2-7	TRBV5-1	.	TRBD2	TGCGCCAGCAGCAGGGGACTAGAATTCGAGCAGTACTTC	CASSRGLEFEQYF
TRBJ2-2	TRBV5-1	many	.	TGCGCCAGCAGCTTGGGTTTCTTCGGGGGTCCAGCCGGAAACACCGGGGAGCTGTTTTTT	CASSLGFFGGPAGNTGELFF
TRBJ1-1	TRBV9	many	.	TGTGCCAGCAGCCCAACTACGGGTAGGTTCAACTCTGAAGCTTTCTTT	CASSPTTGRFNSEAFF
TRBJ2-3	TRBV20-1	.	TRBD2	TGCAGTGCTAGCTTGGAACTAGCGGGAGCAAGTACGCAGTATTTT	CSASLELAGASTQYF
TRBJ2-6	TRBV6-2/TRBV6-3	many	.	TGTGCCAGCAGTTACTCGTCTTTCTCTGGGGCCAACGTCCTGACTTTC	CASSYSSFSGANVLTF
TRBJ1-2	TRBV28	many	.	TGTGCCAGCAGTTTAGGGGGGACTCGGGGCTACACCTTC	CASSLGGTRGYTF
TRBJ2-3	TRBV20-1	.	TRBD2	TGCAGTGCTGGTAGCGGGGGGGGACAGACAGATACGCAGTATTTT	CSAGSGGGQTDTQYF
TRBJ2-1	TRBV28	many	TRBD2	TGTGCCAGCAGTCCGTCTAGCGGTACCTACAATGAGCAGTTCTTC	CASSPSSGTYNEQFF
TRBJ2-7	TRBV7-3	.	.	TGTGCCAGCAGTTATTCCGGGGCAGGTGGCGACGAGCAGTACTTC	CASSYSGAGGDEQYF
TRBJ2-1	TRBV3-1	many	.	TGTGCCAGCAGCCAAGATATCGCCGGGGGTGGCTCCTACAATGAGCAGTTCTTC	CASSQDIAGGGSYNEQFF
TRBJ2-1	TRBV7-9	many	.	TGTGCCAGCAGCCGCGGAGGAGAGCAGTTCTTC	CASSRGGEQFF
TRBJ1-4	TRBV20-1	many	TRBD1	TGCAGTGCTCCGGACAGGGGTGAGGAAAAACTGTTTTTT	CSAPDRGEEKLFF
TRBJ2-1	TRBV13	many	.	TGTGCCAGCAGCCGACAGTACAATGAGCAGTTCTTC	CASSRQYNEQFF
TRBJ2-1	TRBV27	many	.	TGTGCCAGCGGGTTCGGGACTCTCGAGGGGGATGAGCAGTTCTTC	CASGFGTLEGDEQFF
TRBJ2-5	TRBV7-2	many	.	TGTGCCAGCAGATACGGTTCGGGAGAGACCCAGTACTTC	CASRYGSGETQYF
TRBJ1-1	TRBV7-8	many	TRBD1	TGTGCCAGCAGCTTCCCCGGGACAGGGGGTTTTCGGGGTGGTATGAACACTGAAGCTTTCTTT	CASSFPGTGGFRGGMNTEAFF
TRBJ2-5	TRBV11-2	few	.	TGTGCCAGCAGCGTCGGGGTTGGGGAGACCCAGTACTTC	CASSVGVGETQYF
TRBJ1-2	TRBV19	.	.	TGTGCCAGTAGTCCCACGACAGGAGTCTATGGCTACACCTTC	CASSPTTGVYGYTF
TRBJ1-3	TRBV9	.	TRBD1	TGTGCCAGCAGCGCTGGACAGGGGCGGTCTGGAAACACCATATATTTT	CASSAGQGRSGNTIYF
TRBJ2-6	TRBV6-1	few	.	TGTGCCAGCAGTGAGGGTGGGGCCAACGTCCTGACTTTC	CASSEGGANVLTF
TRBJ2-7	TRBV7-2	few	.	TGTGCCAGCAGCTACCAGGGGGGGTCCCCCTACGAGCAGTACTTC	CASSYQGGSPYEQYF
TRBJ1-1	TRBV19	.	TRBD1	TGTGCCAGTAGTACCCCCCAGGGGGCGAGTGATATCGCTGAAGCTTTCTTT	CASSTPQGASDIAEAFF
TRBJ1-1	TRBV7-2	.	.	TGTGCCAGCAGCTTAGGAGCGACAGGGAACACTGAAGCTTTCTTT	CASSLGATGNTEAFF
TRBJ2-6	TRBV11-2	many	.	TGTGCCAGCAGCTTAGCTAGTGGGACACGCGCTTTGCCTGGGGCCAACGTCCTGACTTTC	CASSLASGTRALPGANVLTF